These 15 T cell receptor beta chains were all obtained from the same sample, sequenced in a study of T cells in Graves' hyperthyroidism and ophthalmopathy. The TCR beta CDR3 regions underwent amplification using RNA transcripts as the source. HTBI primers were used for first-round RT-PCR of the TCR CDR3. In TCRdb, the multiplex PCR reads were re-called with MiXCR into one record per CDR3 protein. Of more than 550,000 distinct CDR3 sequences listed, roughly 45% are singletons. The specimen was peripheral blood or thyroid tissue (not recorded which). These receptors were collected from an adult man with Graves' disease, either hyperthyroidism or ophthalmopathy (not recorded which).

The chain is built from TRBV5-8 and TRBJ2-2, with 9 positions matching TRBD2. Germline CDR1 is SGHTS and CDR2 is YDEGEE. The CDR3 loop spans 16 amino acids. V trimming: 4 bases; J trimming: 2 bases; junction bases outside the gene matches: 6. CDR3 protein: CASSKQTSGNTGELFF. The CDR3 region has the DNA TGTGCCAGCAGCAAACAGACTAGCGGTAACACCGGGGAGCTGTTTTTT.

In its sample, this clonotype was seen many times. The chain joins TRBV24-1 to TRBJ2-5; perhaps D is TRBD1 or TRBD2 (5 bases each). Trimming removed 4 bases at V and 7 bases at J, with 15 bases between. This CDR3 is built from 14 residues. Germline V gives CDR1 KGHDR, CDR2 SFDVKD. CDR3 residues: CATSETGTQGTQYF. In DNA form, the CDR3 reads TGTGCCACCAGTGAAACCGGGACGCAGGGGACCCAGTACTTC.

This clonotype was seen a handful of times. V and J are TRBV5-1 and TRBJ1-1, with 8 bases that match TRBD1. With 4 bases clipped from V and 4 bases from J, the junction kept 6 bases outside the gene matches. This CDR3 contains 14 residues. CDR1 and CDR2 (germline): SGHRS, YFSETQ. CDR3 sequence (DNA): TGCGCCAGCAGCCCGAACAGGGGGGGCACTGAAGCTTTCTTT. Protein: CASSPNRGGTEAFF. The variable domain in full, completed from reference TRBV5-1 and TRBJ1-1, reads KAGVTQTPRYLIKTRGQQVTLSCSPISGHRSVSWYQQTPGQGLQFLFEYFSETQRNKGNFPGRFSGRQFSNSRSEMNVSTLELGDSALYLCASSPNRGGTEAFFGQGTRLTVV.

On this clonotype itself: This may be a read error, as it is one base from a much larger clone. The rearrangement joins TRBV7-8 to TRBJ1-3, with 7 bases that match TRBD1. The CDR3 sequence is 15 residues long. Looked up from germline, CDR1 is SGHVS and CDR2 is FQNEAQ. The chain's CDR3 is CASSPDRVRGNAIYF. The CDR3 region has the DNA TGTGCCAGCAGTCCAGACAGGGTGCGTGGAAACGCCATATATTTT. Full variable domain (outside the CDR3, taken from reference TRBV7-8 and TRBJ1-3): GAGVSQSPRYKVAKRGQDVALRCDPISGHVSLFWYQQALGQGPEFLTYFQNEAQLDKSGLPSDRFFAERPEGSVSTLKIQRTQQEDSAVYLCASSPDRVRGNAIYFGEGSWLTVV.

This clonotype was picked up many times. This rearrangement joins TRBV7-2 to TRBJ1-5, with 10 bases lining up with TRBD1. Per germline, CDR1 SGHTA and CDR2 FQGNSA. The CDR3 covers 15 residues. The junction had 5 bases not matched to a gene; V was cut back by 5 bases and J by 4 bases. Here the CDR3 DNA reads TGTGCCAGCAGCGGGTGGACAGGGGGGAATCAGCCCCAGCATTTT. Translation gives CASSGWTGGNQPQHF.

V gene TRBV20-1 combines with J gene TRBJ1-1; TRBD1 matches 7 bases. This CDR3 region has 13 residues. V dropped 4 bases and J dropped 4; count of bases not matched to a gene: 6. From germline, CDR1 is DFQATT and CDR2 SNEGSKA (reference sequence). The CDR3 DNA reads TGCAGTGCTACTACAGGGGATAGCACTGAAGCTTTCTTT. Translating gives CSATTGDSTEAFF.

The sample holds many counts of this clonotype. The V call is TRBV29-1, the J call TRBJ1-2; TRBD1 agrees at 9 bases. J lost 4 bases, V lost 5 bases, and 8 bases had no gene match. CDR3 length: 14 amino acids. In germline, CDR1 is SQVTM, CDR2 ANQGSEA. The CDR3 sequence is CSVPGTGTIYGYTF. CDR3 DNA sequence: TGCAGCGTTCCCGGGACAGGGACTATCTATGGCTACACCTTC.

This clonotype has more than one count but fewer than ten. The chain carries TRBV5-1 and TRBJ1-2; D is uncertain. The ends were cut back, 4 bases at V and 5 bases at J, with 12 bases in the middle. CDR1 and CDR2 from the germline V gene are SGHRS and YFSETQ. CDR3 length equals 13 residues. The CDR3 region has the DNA TGCGCCAGCAGCGTAGACTGGCGGTATGGCTACACCTTC. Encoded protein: CASSVDWRYGYTF.

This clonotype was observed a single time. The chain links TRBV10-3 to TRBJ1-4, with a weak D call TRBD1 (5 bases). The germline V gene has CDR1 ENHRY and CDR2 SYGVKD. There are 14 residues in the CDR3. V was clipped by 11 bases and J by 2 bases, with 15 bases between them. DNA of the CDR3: TGTGCCGGCATGCCTCAGGGTACTAATGAAAAACTGTTTTTT. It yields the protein CAGMPQGTNEKLFF.

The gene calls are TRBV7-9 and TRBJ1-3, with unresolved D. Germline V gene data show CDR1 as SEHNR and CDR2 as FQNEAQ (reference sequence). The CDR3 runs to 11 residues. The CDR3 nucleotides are TGTGCGGGCAGCTCTGGAAACACCATATATTTT. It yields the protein CAGSSGNTIYF.

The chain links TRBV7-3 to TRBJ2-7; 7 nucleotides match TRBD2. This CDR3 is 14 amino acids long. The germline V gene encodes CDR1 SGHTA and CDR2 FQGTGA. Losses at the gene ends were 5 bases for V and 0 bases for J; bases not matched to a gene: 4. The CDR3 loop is CASSPGGSSYEQYF. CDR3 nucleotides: TGTGCCAGCAGCCCCGGCGGGAGCTCCTACGAGCAGTACTTC.

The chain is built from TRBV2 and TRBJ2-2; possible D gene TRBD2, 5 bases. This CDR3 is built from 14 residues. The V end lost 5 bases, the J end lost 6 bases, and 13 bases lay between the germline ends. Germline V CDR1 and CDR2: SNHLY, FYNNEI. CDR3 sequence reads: CASSYSGRSGELFF. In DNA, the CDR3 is TGTGCCAGCAGTTACTCGGGGAGATCCGGGGAGCTGTTTTTT.

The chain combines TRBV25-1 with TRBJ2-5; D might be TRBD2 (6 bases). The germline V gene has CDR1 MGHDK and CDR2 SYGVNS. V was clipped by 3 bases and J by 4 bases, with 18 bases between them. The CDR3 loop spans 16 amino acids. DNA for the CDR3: TGTGCCAGCAGTGATAGCACTGGGACTTTGGGAGAGACCCAGTACTTC. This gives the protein CASSDSTGTLGETQYF.

This CDR3 reads CASSQGTRRTGRGGAFF. CDR3 in DNA: TGTGCCAGCAGCCAGGGTACCAGAAGGACAGGCCGAGGCGGAGCTTTCTTT. V is TRBV7-9 and J is TRBJ1-1; 7 positions agree with TRBD1. V gave up 5 bases and J gave up 10 bases; unmatched junction bases: 22. Looked up from germline, CDR1 is SEHNR and CDR2 is FQNEAQ (reference sequence). This CDR3 contains 17 residues.

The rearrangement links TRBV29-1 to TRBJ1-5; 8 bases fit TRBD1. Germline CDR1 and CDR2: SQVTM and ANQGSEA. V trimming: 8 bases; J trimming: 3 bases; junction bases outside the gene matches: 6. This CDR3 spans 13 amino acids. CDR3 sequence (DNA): TGCAGCTTAGCAGGGGGCAACAATCAGCCCCAGCATTTT. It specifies CSLAGGNNQPQHF.